This entry lists 13 T cell receptor beta chains sequenced from one sample in a study of shared clonotypes between healthy human individuals. Terminally differentiated effector memory CD45RA+ cells were excluded from the naive CD8 cells, which were CD45RO-negative and positively selected for CCR7. Method: immunoSEQ multiplex PCR; TCRdb's copy keeps in-frame clones and lacks some. The data hold some 740,000 clones, with almost 95% observed a single time. Sequenced material: naive CD8+ T cells sorted from blood. All receptors come from a man under 40 in good health.

This chain links TRBV6-1 with TRBJ2-1; 8 nucleotides match TRBD2. V shed 2 bases, J shed 7 bases, and the junction held 10 bases outside the gene matches. This CDR3 spans 16 amino acids. Germline V gives CDR1 MNHNS, CDR2 SASEGT. Here the CDR3 reads CASSELGSGKGNEQFF. As DNA, the CDR3 is TGTGCCAGCAGTGAACTGGGTAGCGGGAAGGGTAATGAGCAGTTCTTC.

This clone was seen only once. The V call is TRBV4-2, the J call TRBJ2-1, with D tentatively TRBD2 (7 bases). CDR3 size: 14 residues. V lost 0 bases and J lost 8, with 11 bases in between. Germline CDR1 LGHNA, CDR2 YNFKEQ. As DNA, the CDR3 is TGTGCCAGCAGCCAAGATACAGGGAGGGATGAGCAGTTCTTC. Its translation is CASSQDTGRDEQFF.

The chain employs TRBV6-4 and TRBJ2-5; D uncertain. The CDR3 consists of 13 residues. In germline, CDR1 is MRHNA, CDR2 SNTAGT. V was trimmed by 2 bases and J by 2 bases, leaving 6 bases between them. DNA for the CDR3: TGTGCCAGCAGTGACGTAGATCAAGAGACCCAGTACTTC. Translating it yields CASSDVDQETQYF.

The chain is built from TRBV4-1 and TRBJ2-1; D unresolved. CDR1 is MGHRA and CDR2 is YSYEKL in the germline V gene. Deletions cut 6 bases from V and 6 bases from J, with 12 bases between. The CDR3 covers 13 residues. This chain's CDR3 is CASRHGPSNEQFF. In DNA, the CDR3 is TGCGCCAGCAGACATGGACCCAGCAATGAGCAGTTCTTC.

J is TRBJ1-4 and V is TRBV6-5; 9 positions match TRBD1. Per germline, CDR1 MNHEY and CDR2 SVGAGI. V lost 6 bases and J lost 5; bases outside the gene matches: 4. The CDR3 sequence is 14 residues long. CDR3 sequence reads: CASRSGQGNEKLFF. CDR3 DNA: TGTGCCAGCAGATCGGGACAGGGCAATGAAAAACTGTTTTTT.

V usage is TRBV7-2 and J usage is TRBJ1-5; D possibly corresponds to TRBD1 (6 bases). Germline CDR1 is SGHTA and CDR2 is FQGNSA. The germline V and J ends were trimmed by 7 bases and 3 bases, with 13 bases remaining between them. The CDR3 length is 14 residues. The CDR3 sequence: CASTEDSLNQPQHF. DNA for the CDR3: TGTGCCAGCACCGAGGACAGTCTCAATCAGCCCCAGCATTTT.

In its sample, this clone was seen once. This chain links TRBV29-1 with TRBJ2-5; D perhaps matches TRBD1 (5 bases). The CDR3 totals 14 residues. V was trimmed by 3 bases and J by 0 bases, leaving 11 bases between them. Germline-derived CDR1 and CDR2 are SQVTM and ANQGSEA. CDR3 nucleotides: TGCAGCGTTGACGGACACAATTACCAAGAGACCCAGTACTTC. This sequence encodes CSVDGHNYQETQYF.

This clone was detected once. The chain carries TRBV28 and TRBJ2-7, with 7 positions matching TRBD1. In germline, CDR1 is MDHEN, CDR2 SYDVKM. This CDR3 has 16 residues. Trimming cost V 5 bases and J 2 bases; bases outside gene matches: 12. The CDR3 protein is CASSVLARGGTYEQYF. The DNA for the CDR3 is TGTGCCAGCAGTGTGTTAGCTCGAGGGGGCACCTACGAGCAGTACTTC.

V usage is TRBV7-9 and J usage is TRBJ2-7, with D hard to call. Trimming left V 4 bases short and J 1 base short, with 11 bases between. CDR3 length: 14 amino acids. The germline CDR1 and CDR2 sequences are SEHNR and FQNEAQ (reference sequence). The DNA for the CDR3 is TGTGCCAGCAGCTCCGAAGGCGGTTCCTACGAGCAGTACTTC. Encoded protein: CASSSEGGSYEQYF.

This sequence joins TRBV29-1 and TRBJ2-7; 7 nucleotides line up with TRBD2. Germline CDR1 and CDR2: SQVTM and ANQGSEA. Trimming cost V 6 bases and J 5 bases; bases outside gene matches: 13. This CDR3 comprises 14 residues. In nucleotides, the CDR3 is TGCAGCGTAGAGTCGGAAGGGGAGGGAAACGAGCAGTACTTC. This encodes CSVESEGEGNEQYF.

Details on this clone: Other DNA variants within this sample encode the same CDR3. V is TRBV5-1 and J is TRBJ2-7, with 12 positions matching TRBD2. The trim removed 4 bases at V and 3 bases at J, leaving 5 bases unmatched. This CDR3 is built from 15 residues. The V gene's germline CDR1 is SGHRS and CDR2 YFSETQ. The CDR3 is CASSPGLAGGYEQYF. As DNA, the CDR3 is TGCGCCAGCAGCCCGGGACTAGCGGGTGGCTACGAGCAGTACTTC.

This clone has a handful of counts. This chain connects TRBV6-5 to TRBJ1-2; D may be TRBD1 (5 bases). The V gene's germline CDR1 is MNHEY and CDR2 SVGAGI. V lost 7 bases and J lost 7, with 16 bases in between. The CDR3 runs to 13 residues. The CDR3 DNA follows: TGTGCCAGCACCCACGGGGCAGGTCTTGGCTACACCTTC. Protein sequence: CASTHGAGLGYTF.

The rearrangement joins TRBV2 to TRBJ2-7; no firm D call. V lost 8 bases to trimming and J lost 2 bases, with 13 bases between them. This CDR3 comprises 13 residues. Germline V lookup: CDR1 SNHLY, CDR2 FYNNEI. The CDR3: CASRLGGPYEQYF. The CDR3 DNA follows: TGTGCCAGCCGTCTTGGCGGTCCCTACGAGCAGTACTTC.